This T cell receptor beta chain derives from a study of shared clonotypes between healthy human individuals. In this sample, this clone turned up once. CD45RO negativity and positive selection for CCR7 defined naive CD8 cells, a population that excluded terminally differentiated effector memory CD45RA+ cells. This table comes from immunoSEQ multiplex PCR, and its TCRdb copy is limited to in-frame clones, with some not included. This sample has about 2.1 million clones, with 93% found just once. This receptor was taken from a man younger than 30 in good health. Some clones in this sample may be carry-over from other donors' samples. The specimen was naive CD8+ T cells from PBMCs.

CDR3 in amino acids: CASAKDGGVNEQYF. The CDR3 DNA follows: TGCGCCAGCGCCAAAGACGGCGGGGTGAACGAGCAGTACTTC. This chain links TRBV4-1 with TRBJ2-7, with a possible D match to TRBD2 (6 bases). This CDR3 has 14 amino acids. Germline lookup yields CDR1 MGHRA and CDR2 YSYEKL. V was cut by 8 bases and J by 5 bases, with 19 bases left in between.